The entry below gives a single TCR beta chain sequence along with its context. This specimen belongs to a study of T cells in Graves' hyperthyroidism and ophthalmopathy. CDR1 and CDR2 (germline): SNHLY, FYNNEI. CDR3 length: 15 amino acids. The V end was cut by 4 bases, the J end by 8 bases, with 15 bases between. From RNA transcripts, TCR beta CDR3 regions were amplified. Carried out on the TCR CDR3, a first-round RT-PCR used the HTBI primer set. In TCRdb, the multiplex PCR reads were re-called with MiXCR into one record per CDR3 protein. The table has a few hundred thousand distinct CDR3 sequences, about 15% seen once; the top ten hold 10% to 15%.

Sequencing used blood. This sequence joins TRBV2 and TRBJ1-6; tentatively, D is TRBD1 (5 bases). The receptor comes from a woman in her 40s with Graves' hyperthyroidism that later progressed to Graves' ophthalmopathy. The CDR3 region has the DNA TGTGCCAGCAGTGTAGGGACTGATGCTTATTCACCCCTCCACTTT. It specifies CASSVGTDAYSPLHF.